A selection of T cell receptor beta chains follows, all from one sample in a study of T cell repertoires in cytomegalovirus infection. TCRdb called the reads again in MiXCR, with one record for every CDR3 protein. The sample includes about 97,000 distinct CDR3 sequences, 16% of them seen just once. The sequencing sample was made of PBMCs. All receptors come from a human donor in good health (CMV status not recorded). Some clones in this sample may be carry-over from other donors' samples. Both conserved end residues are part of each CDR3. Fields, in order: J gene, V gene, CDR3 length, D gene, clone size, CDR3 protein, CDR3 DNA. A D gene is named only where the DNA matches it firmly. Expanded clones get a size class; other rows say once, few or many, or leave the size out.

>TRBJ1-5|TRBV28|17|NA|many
CASSPWTAQAHNQPQHF
TGTGCCAGCAGTCCGTGGACAGCCCAAGCTCACAATCAGCCCCAGCATTTT
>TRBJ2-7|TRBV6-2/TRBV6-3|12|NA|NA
CASTSTALEQYF
TGTGCCAGCACCTCGACAGCGCTCGAGCAGTACTTC
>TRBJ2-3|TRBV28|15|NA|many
CASRGGAKGTDTQYF
TGTGCCAGCAGAGGGGGGGCCAAGGGCACAGATACGCAGTATTTT
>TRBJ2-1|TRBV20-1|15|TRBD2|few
CSARKTSGGGNEQFF
TGCAGTGCTAGAAAGACTAGCGGGGGGGGAAATGAGCAGTTCTTC
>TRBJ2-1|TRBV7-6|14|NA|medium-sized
CASSVRGRYNEQFF
TGTGCCAGCAGTGTCAGGGGGAGGTACAATGAGCAGTTCTTC
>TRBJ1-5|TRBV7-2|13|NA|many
CASSLQGNQPQHF
TGTGCCAGCAGCTTACAAGGCAATCAGCCCCAGCATTTT
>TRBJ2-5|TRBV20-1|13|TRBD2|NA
CSARGLAEETQYF
TGCAGTGCTAGGGGCCTAGCGGAAGAGACCCAGTACTTC
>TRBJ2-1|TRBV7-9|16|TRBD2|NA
CASSLGTSGGYNEQFF
TGTGCCAGCAGCTTAGGTACTAGCGGGGGGTACAATGAGCAGTTCTTC
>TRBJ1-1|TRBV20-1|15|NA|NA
CSARVGTAMNTEAFF
TGCAGTGCTAGAGTTGGGACCGCAATGAACACTGAAGCTTTCTTT
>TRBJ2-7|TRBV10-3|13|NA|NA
CAIRAFVGYEQYF
TGTGCCATCAGGGCATTTGTGGGCTACGAGCAGTACTTC
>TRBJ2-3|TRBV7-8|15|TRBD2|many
CASRLAGVIADTQYF
TGTGCCAGCAGGTTGGCGGGGGTTATCGCAGATACGCAGTATTTT
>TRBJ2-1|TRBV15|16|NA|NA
CATSSSRERVYNEQFF
TGTGCCACCAGCAGTTCGAGGGAACGGGTCTACAATGAGCAGTTCTTC
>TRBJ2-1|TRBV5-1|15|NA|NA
CASSSGTSLGLEQFF
TGCGCCAGCAGCTCCGGGACCAGTCTAGGTCTTGAGCAGTTCTTC
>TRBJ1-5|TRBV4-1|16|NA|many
CASSQVSGRAGQPQHF
TGCGCCAGCAGCCAAGTGTCGGGAAGGGCAGGCCAGCCCCAGCATTTT
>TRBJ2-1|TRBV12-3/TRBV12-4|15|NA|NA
CASRLSGTAYNEQFF
TGTGCCAGCAGATTATCCGGGACTGCCTACAATGAGCAGTTCTTC